This T cell receptor beta chain stems from a study of tumour-infiltrating T cells in Burkitt lymphoma. This clone was observed a handful of times. Sequenced by immunoSEQ multiplex PCR; TCRdb stores in-frame clones only, minus some. The repertoire holds 13,000 or so clones, with approximately 83% as singletons. The CDR3 covers 11 residues. Germline loops: CDR1 LNHDA, CDR2 SQIVND (reference sequence). Between the trimmed V and J ends, which lost 10 bases and 6 bases, there was a span of 12 bases. V and J are TRBV19 and TRBJ1-1; D perhaps matches TRBD1 (5 bases). The sequence derives from a human donor with diffuse large B-cell lymphoma. Sequenced input: tumor tissue. CDR3 sequence reads: CATQGGPEAFF. As DNA, the CDR3 is TGTGCCACCCAGGGAGGCCCTGAAGCTTTCTTT.